These 5 T cell receptor beta chains originate from one sample sequenced in a study of siplizumab effects on memory and regulatory T cells. Using immunoSEQ multiplex PCR, the repertoire was profiled, and TCRdb retains in-frame clones only, with some absent. The table shows 90,000 to 120,000 clones, with over 90% occurring only once. Sequencing was performed on Tregs sorted from blood. All receptors come from a human donor in good health.

This clone turned up a few times. The CDR3 loop is CASSPRRGNTEAFF. CDR3 coding DNA: TGTGCCAGCTCCCCCCGGCGGGGGAACACTGAAGCTTTCTTT. V gene TRBV18 combines with J gene TRBJ1-1; D remains unclear. The V end was cut by 6 bases, the J end by 1 base, with 12 bases between. Germline V gene sequence: CDR1 KGHSH, CDR2 LQKENI. The CDR3 consists of 14 residues.

The chain employs TRBV10-3 and TRBJ1-3; TRBD1 matches at 7 bases. The V gene end was trimmed by 1 base and the J gene end by 4 bases; junction bases not matched to a gene: 7. The CDR3 consists of 16 residues. CDR1 is ENHRY, CDR2 SYGVKD, per germline. In DNA, the CDR3 is TGTGCCATCAGTGAGTTCCACAGGGGCGCGGGAAACACCATATATTTT. Its translation: CAISEFHRGAGNTIYF.

The CDR3 protein is CASSIGRGRFAQQETQYF. CDR3 bases: TGTGCCAGTAGTATCGGACGGGGGCGCTTTGCCCAACAAGAGACCCAGTACTTC. The chain is built from TRBV19 and TRBJ2-5; perhaps D is TRBD1 or TRBD2 (6 bases each). CDR3 length: 18 residues. The V end was cut by 3 bases, the J end by 2 bases, with 22 bases between. Per the germline V gene, CDR1 is LNHDA and CDR2 is SQIVND (reference sequence).

The chain joins TRBV5-1 to TRBJ1-1; TRBD1 matches 10 bases. V gave up 4 bases and J gave up 1 base; unmatched junction bases: 7. Germline V lookup: CDR1 SGHRS, CDR2 YFSETQ. CDR3 length equals 16 residues. The CDR3 reads CASSLGTGVKNTEAFF. CDR3 nucleotides: TGCGCCAGCAGCCTCGGGACAGGGGTAAAGAACACTGAAGCTTTCTTT.

V is TRBV19 and J is TRBJ1-5, with D perhaps TRBD1 (6 bases). CDR3 length: 12 residues. Between the trimmed V and J ends, which lost 6 bases and 7 bases, there was a span of 10 bases. In germline, CDR1 is LNHDA, CDR2 SQIVND (reference sequence). The CDR3 is CASRSQGQPQHF. The DNA of the CDR3 is TGTGCCAGTAGATCACAGGGACAGCCCCAGCATTTT. Complete variable domain (other parts from reference TRBV19 and TRBJ1-5): DGGITQSPKYLFRKEGQNVTLSCEQNLNHDAMYWYRQDPGQGLRLIYYSQIVNDFQKGDIAEGYSVSREKKESFPLTVTSAQKNPTAFYLCASRSQGQPQHFGDGTRLSIL.